This T cell receptor beta chain was identified during a study of immune evolution from preneoplasia to lung adenocarcinoma. Study-wide results and limits: Normal lung had highest clonality; later lesions appeared denser, more diverse.

Clones were sequenced by immunoSEQ multiplex PCR, and TCRdb holds only the in-frame ones, with some missing. The data hold about 27,000 clones, with 74% observed a single time. The CDR3 length is 13 residues. Trimming took off 3 bases at V and 5 bases at J, with 10 bases between the two ends. CDR1 is MNHEY, CDR2 SVGAGI, per germline. Regarding this clone: The antigen is unknown.

This TCR was recovered from a person in their sixties or seventies with invasive lung adenocarcinoma. Some clones in this sample may be carry-over from other donors' samples. Source material: FFPE invasive lung adenocarcinoma tissue. V and J are TRBV6-5 and TRBJ1-2; no firm D call. The CDR3 loop reads CASSYGPEYGYTF. As DNA, the CDR3 is TGTGCCAGCAGTTATGGACCCGAGTATGGCTACACCTTC.